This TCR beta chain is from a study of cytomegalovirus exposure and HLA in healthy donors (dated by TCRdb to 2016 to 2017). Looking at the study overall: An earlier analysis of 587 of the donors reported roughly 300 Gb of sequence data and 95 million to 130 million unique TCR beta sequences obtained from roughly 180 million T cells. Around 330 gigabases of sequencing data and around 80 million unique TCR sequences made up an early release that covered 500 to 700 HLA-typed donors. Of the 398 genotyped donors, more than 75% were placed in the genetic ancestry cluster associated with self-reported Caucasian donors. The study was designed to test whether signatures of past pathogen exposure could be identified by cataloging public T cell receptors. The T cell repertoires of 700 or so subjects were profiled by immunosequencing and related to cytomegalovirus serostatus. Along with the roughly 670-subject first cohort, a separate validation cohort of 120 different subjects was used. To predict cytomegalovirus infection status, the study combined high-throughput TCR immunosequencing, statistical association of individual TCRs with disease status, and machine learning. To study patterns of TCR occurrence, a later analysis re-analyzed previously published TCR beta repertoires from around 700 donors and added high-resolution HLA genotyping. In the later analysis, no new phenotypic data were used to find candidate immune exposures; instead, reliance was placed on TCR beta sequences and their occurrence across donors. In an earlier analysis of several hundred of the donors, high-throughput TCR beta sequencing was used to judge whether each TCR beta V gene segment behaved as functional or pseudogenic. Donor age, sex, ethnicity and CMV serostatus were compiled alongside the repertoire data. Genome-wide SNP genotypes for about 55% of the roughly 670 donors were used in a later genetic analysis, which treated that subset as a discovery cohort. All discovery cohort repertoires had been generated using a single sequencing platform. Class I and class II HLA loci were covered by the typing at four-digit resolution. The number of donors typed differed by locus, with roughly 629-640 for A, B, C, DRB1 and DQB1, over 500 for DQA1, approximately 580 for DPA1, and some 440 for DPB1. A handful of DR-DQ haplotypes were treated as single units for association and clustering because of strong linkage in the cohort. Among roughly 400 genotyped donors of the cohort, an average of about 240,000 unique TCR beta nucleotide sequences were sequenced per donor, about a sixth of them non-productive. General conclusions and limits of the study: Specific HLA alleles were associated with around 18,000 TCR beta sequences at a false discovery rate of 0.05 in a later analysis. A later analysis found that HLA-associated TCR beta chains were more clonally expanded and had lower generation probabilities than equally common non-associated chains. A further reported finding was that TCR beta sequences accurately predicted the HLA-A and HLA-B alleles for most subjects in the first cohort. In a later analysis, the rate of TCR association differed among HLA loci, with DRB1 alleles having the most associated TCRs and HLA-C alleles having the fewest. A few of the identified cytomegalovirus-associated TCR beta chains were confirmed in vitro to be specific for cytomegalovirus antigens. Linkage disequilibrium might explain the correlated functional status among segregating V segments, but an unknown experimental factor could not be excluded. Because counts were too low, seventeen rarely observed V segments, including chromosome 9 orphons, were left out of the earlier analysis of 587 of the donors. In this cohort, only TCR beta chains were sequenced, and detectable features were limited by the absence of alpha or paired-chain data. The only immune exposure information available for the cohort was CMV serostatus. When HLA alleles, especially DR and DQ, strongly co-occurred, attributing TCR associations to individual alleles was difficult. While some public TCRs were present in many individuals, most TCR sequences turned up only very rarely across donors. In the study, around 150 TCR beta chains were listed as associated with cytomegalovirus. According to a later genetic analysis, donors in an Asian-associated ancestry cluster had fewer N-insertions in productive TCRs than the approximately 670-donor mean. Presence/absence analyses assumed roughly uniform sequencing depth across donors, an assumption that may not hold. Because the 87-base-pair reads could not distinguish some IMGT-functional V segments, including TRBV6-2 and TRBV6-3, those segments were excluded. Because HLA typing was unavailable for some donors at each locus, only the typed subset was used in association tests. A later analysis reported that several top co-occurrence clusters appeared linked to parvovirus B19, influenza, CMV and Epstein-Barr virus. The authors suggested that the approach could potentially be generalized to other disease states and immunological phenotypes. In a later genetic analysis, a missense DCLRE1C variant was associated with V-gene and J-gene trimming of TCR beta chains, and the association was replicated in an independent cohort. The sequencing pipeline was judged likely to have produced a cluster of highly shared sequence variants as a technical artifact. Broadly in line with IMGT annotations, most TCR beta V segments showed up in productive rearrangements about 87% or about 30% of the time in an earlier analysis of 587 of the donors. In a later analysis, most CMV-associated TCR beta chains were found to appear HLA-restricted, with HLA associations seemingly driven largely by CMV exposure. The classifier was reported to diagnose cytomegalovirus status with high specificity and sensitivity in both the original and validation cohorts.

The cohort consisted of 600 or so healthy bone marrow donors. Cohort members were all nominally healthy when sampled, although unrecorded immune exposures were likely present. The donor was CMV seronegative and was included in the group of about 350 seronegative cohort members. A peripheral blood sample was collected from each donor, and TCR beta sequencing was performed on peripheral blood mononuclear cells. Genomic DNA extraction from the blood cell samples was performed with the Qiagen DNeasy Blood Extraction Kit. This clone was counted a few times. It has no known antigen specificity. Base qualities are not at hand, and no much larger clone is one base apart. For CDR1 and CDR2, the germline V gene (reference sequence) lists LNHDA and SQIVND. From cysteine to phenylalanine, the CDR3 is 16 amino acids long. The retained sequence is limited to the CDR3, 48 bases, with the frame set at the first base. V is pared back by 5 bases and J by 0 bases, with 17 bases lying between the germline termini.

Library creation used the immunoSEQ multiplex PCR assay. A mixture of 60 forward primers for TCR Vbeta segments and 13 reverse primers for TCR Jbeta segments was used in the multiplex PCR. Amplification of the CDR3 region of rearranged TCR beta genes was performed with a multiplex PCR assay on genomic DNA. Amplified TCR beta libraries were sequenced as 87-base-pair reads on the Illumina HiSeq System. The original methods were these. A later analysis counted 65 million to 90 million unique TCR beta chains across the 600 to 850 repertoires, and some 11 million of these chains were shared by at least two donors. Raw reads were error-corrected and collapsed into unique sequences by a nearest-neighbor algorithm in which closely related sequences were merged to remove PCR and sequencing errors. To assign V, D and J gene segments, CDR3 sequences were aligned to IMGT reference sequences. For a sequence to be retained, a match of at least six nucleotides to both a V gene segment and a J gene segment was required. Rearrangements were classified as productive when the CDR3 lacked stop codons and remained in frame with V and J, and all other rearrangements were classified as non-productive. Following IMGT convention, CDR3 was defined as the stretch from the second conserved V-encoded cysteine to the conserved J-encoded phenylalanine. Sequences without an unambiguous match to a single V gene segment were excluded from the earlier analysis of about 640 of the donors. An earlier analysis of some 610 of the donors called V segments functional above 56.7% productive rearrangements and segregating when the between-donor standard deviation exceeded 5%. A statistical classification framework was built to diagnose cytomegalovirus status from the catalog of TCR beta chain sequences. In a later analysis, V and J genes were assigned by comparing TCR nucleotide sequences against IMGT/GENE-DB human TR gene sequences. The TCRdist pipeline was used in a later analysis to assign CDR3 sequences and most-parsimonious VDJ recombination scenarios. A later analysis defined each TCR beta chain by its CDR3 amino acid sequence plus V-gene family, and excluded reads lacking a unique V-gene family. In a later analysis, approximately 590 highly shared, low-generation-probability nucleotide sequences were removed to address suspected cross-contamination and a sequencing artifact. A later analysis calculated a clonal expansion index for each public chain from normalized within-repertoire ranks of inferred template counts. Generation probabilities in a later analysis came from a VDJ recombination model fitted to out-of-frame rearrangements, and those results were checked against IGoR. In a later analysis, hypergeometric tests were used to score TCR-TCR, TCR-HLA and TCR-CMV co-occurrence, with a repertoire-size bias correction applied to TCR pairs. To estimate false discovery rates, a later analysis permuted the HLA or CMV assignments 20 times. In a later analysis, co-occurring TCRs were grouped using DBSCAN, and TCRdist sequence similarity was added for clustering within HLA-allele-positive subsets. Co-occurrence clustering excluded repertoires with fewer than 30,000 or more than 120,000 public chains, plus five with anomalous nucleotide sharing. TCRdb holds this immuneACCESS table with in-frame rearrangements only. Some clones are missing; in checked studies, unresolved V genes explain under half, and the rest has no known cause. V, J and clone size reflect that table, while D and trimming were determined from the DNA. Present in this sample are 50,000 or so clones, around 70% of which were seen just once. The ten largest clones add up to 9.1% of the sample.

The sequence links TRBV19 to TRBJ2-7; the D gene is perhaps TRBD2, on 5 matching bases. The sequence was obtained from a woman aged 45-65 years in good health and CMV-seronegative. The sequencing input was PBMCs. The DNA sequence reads TGTGCCAGTAGTTCTGAGGGCGGGCGATCCTCCTACGAGCAGTACTTC. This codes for CASSSEGGRSSYEQYF.